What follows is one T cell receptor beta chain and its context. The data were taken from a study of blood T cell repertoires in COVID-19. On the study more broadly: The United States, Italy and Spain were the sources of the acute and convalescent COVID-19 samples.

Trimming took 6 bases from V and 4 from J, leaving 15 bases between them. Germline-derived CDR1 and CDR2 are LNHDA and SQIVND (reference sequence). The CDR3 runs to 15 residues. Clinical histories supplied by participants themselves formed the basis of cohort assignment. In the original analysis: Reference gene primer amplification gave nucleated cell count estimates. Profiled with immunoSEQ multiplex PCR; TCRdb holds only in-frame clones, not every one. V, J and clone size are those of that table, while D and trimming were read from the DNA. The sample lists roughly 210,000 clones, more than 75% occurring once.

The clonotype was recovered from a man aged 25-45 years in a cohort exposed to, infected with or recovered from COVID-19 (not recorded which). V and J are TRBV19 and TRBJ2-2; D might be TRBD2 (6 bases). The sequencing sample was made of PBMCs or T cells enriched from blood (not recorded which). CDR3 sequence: CASSPAAGLTGELFF. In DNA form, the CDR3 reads TGTGCCAGTAGCCCCGCGGCGGGGCTCACCGGGGAGCTGTTTTTT.